This T cell receptor (beta chain) was obtained from a study of Graves' ophthalmopathy and Graves' hyperthyroidism. Study-level points and caveats: In blood appeared most of the expanded thyroid clonotypes whose frequency exceeded 0.001.

Comments on this clonotype: Its antigen remains unidentified.

From RNA, the CDR3 regions of TCR beta chains were amplified and sequenced. Following a first-round RT-PCR that used HTBI primers, a second-round multiplex PCR was carried out. Using its own MiXCR run on the multiplex PCR reads, TCRdb lists one record per CDR3 protein. The table records hundreds of thousands of distinct CDR3 sequences, 22% of them present only once. CDR1 is LNHDA, CDR2 SQIVND, per germline (reference sequence). The CDR3 totals 15 residues. V lost 5 bases to trimming and J lost 0 bases, with 11 bases between them. Source material: peripheral blood. The rearrangement joins TRBV19 to TRBJ1-5; possibly TRBD1 for D (6 bases). The sequence was collected from a woman younger than 30 with stable Graves' hyperthyroidism. Some clones in this sample may be carry-over from other donors' samples. CDR3 nucleotide sequence: TGTGCCAGTAGTTCAAGACAGGTTAGCAATCAGCCCCAGCATTTT. It encodes CASSSRQVSNQPQHF.